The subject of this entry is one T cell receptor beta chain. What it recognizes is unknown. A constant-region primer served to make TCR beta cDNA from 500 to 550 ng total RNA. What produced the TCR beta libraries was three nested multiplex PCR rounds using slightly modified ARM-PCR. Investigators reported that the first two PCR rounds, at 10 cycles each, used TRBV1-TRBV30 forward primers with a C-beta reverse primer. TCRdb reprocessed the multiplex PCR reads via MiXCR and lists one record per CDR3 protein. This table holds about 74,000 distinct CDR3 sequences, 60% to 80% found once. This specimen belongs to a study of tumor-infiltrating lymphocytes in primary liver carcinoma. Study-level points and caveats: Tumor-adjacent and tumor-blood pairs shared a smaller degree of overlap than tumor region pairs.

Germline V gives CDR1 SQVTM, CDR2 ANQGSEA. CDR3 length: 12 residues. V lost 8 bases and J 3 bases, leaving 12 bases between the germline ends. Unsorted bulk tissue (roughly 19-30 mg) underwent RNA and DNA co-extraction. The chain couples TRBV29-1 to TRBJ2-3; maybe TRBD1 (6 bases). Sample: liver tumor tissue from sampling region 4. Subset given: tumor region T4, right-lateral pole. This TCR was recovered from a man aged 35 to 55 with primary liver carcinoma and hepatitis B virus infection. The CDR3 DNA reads TGCAGCATTGTCGGGACAACAGATACGCAGTATTTT. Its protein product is CSIVGTTDTQYF.